The 30 T cell receptor beta chains below were found in one sample sequenced in a study of T cells in Graves' hyperthyroidism and ophthalmopathy. Amplification yielded TCR beta CDR3 regions, with RNA transcripts as the source. With the HTBI primer set, the TCR CDR3 went through a first round of RT-PCR. TCRdb processed the multiplex PCR reads anew with MiXCR; each CDR3 protein has one entry. The sample has around 300,000 distinct CDR3 sequences, 13% seen once; the top ten hold around 7.9%. The sequenced material came from blood. Every receptor here comes from a woman aged 25 to 39 with Graves' hyperthyroidism that later progressed to Graves' ophthalmopathy.

This clonotype appeared many times. The chain is built from TRBV28 and TRBJ2-2, with a weak D call TRBD1 (6 bases). This CDR3 is built from 14 residues. With 5 bases removed from V and 3 bases from J, the gap between germline ends came to 10 bases. CDR1 is MDHEN, CDR2 SYDVKM, per germline. CDR3 DNA: TGTGCCAGCAGTGACCCAGGGGACACCGGGGAGCTGTTTTTT. Its translation: CASSDPGDTGELFF.

The CDR3 is CAVPRSGGSGNTIYF. The CDR3 DNA follows: TGTGCCGTCCCTAGGTCGGGGGGTTCCGGAAACACCATATATTTT. The chain is built from TRBV11-2 and TRBJ1-3; D perhaps matches TRBD1 (5 bases). Trimming left V 11 bases short and J 4 bases short, with 21 bases between. The CDR3 is 15 amino acids. Germline values: CDR1 SGHAT, CDR2 FQNNGV.

This clonotype turned up a few times. The chain combines TRBV9 with TRBJ2-1; the D gene is possibly TRBD2 (6 bases). The CDR3 length is 16 residues. Trimming pared 0 bases from V and 3 bases from J, leaving 13 bases between. The germline gives CDR1 SGDLS, CDR2 YYNGEE. The CDR3 reads CASSVGGGAVYNEQFF. In DNA form, the CDR3 reads TGTGCCAGCAGCGTAGGCGGCGGGGCGGTCTACAATGAGCAGTTCTTC.

The V and J genes are TRBV4-2 and TRBJ1-2; D not certain. Per the germline V gene, CDR1 is LGHNA and CDR2 is YNFKEQ. CDR3 length equals 14 residues. Trimming pared 0 bases from V and 4 bases from J, leaving 9 bases between. CDR3 protein: CASSQDAGTYGYTF. Written as DNA, the CDR3 is TGTGCCAGCAGCCAAGATGCAGGTACCTATGGCTACACCTTC.

In this sample, this clonotype turned up many times. The rearrangement uses TRBV2 and TRBJ2-2; D possibly corresponds to TRBD1 (5 bases). V lost 8 bases and J 3 bases, leaving 7 bases between the germline ends. Looked up from germline, CDR1 is SNHLY and CDR2 is FYNNEI. This CDR3 is 12 amino acids long. CDR3 sequence (DNA): TGTGCCAGCCAAGGGGACACCGGGGAGCTGTTTTTT. Translated, it gives CASQGDTGELFF.

This clonotype was counted only a few times. The genes are TRBV4-1 and TRBJ2-7; 7 bases match TRBD1. V lost 3 bases and J lost 3; bases outside the gene matches: 2. CDR1 and CDR2 from the germline V gene are MGHRA and YSYEKL. The CDR3 consists of 13 residues. CDR3 sequence reads: CASSQRQGYEQYF. CDR3 in DNA: TGCGCCAGCAGCCAGAGACAGGGCTACGAGCAGTACTTC.

This clonotype has a count of ten or more. The chain joins TRBV6-1 to TRBJ1-1, with 7 positions matching TRBD1. Trimming at V came to 5 bases and at J to 8 bases, leaving 5 bases not matched to a gene. The CDR3 is 12 residues long. Germline V gene lookup returns CDR1 MNHNS and CDR2 SASEGT. Here the CDR3 reads CASSLQGREAFF. For the CDR3, the DNA is TGTGCCAGCAGTCTACAGGGGAGAGAAGCTTTCTTT.

This clonotype was seen at least ten times. This rearrangement joins TRBV20-1 to TRBJ2-7; D might be TRBD2 (6 bases). V was trimmed by 3 bases and J by 0 bases, leaving 6 bases between them. Per the germline V gene, CDR1 is DFQATT and CDR2 is SNEGSKA (reference sequence). This CDR3 is 12 amino acids long. CDR3: CSASGSSYEQYF. In DNA form, the CDR3 reads TGCAGTGCTAGCGGGAGCTCCTACGAGCAGTACTTC.

This clonotype was observed a single time. Its ends do not fully match the called genes, so a read error is possible. This chain connects TRBV4-3 to TRBJ2-4; maybe TRBD1 (7 bases). CDR3 length: 15 residues. From germline, CDR1 is LGHNA and CDR2 YSLEER. This chain's CDR3 is CASNQEARGRNIQYF. The CDR3 DNA reads TGCGCCAGCAACCAAGAGGCCAGGGGGAGGAACATTCAGTACTTC.

This clonotype showed up many times. This chain connects TRBV7-2 to TRBJ1-3; perhaps TRBD1 as D (5 bases). Trimming stripped 5 bases from V and 4 bases from J, with 12 bases between. Germline assignment: CDR1 SGHTA and CDR2 FQGNSA. The CDR3 extends over 14 amino acids. The CDR3 DNA reads TGTGCCAGCAGCCCAACAGGATCCGGAAACACCATATATTTT. Translated: CASSPTGSGNTIYF.

This clonotype has a count of ten or more. The J gene is TRBJ2-1, the V gene TRBV7-3; D is unresolved. The CDR3 spans 14 residues. V lost 5 bases and J lost 6, with 14 bases in between. Germline CDR1 reads SGHTA; CDR2 reads FQGTGA. CDR3 DNA sequence: TGTGCCAGCAGCCCCGACGCGGTGGCCAATGAGCAGTTCTTC. Translated, it gives CASSPDAVANEQFF.

This clonotype came up many times. The V and J genes are TRBV29-1 and TRBJ2-7, with 11 bases that match TRBD2. This CDR3 has 13 amino acids. J gave up 9 bases and V 6 bases, and 10 bases lay outside the gene matches. CDR1 and CDR2 (germline): SQVTM, ANQGSEA. The DNA for the CDR3 is TGCAGCGTCCGGACTAGCGGGTCCCCCGTGCAGTACTTC. It codes for CSVRTSGSPVQYF.

This clonotype has at least ten counts. The rearrangement uses TRBV12-3 or TRBV12-4 and TRBJ2-1; 7 positions match TRBD2. This CDR3 is built from 13 residues. V shed 5 bases and J 8 bases; nucleotides not matched to a gene: 6. CDR3 in amino acids: CASSPGSGDEQFF. CDR3 coding DNA: TGTGCCAGCAGTCCCGGGAGCGGGGATGAGCAGTTCTTC.

In this sample, this clonotype turned up many times. The V call is TRBV10-3, the J call TRBJ1-2; 10 bases map to TRBD1. This CDR3 contains 14 residues. From germline, CDR1 is ENHRY and CDR2 SYGVKD. V lost 10 bases, J lost 3 bases, and 8 bases stayed unmatched. This CDR3 is CATSRQGADYGYTF. The CDR3 DNA follows: TGTGCCACCTCGAGACAGGGGGCAGACTATGGCTACACCTTC.

The chain employs TRBV18 and TRBJ2-6; 10 bases fit TRBD1. Germline loops: CDR1 KGHSH, CDR2 LQKENI. The CDR3 spans 17 residues. V was clipped by 3 bases and J by 2 bases; unmatched bases: 4. The CDR3 here is CASSPGTGAPGANVLTF. Here the CDR3 DNA reads TGTGCCAGCTCACCCGGGACAGGGGCCCCTGGGGCCAACGTCCTGACTTTC.

This clonotype was seen ten or more times. This chain connects TRBV29-1 to TRBJ1-1, with 8 bases matching TRBD1. The CDR3 runs to 14 residues. The trim removed 5 bases at V and 1 base at J, leaving 6 bases unmatched. Per the germline V gene, CDR1 is SQVTM and CDR2 is ANQGSEA. The CDR3 reads CSVSGGAKNTEAFF. For the CDR3, the DNA is TGCAGCGTTTCAGGGGGCGCAAAGAACACTGAAGCTTTCTTT.

The genes are TRBV7-6 and TRBJ2-1; TRBD2 matches 12 bases. The CDR3 contains 15 residues. The J segment lost 6 bases and the V segment lost 5 bases, leaving 5 bases of the junction unmatched. Germline assignment: CDR1 SGHVS and CDR2 FNYEAQ. The CDR3 DNA reads TGTGCCAGCAGCGGACTAGCGGGACCCCTCAATGAGCAGTTCTTC. Amino acid sequence: CASSGLAGPLNEQFF. Based on the CDR3 plus reference TRBV7-6 and TRBJ2-1, the full variable domain is GAGVSQSPRYKVTKRGQDVALRCDPISGHVSLYWYRQALGQGPEFLTYFNYEAQQDKSGLPNDRFSAERPEGSISTLTIQRTEQRDSAMYRCASSGLAGPLNEQFFGPGTRLTVL.

This clonotype has only a few counts. The chain links TRBV7-2 to TRBJ2-1, with 10 bases identical to TRBD2. The CDR3 covers 17 residues. V lost 1 base to trimming and J lost 9 bases; unmatched junction nucleotides: 12. The germline gives CDR1 SGHTA, CDR2 FQGNSA. The CDR3 loop reads CASSLGLAGDPLGEQFF. The CDR3 bases are TGTGCCAGCAGCTTAGGGCTAGCGGGAGACCCCTTGGGTGAGCAGTTCTTC. Based on the CDR3 plus reference TRBV7-2 and TRBJ2-1, the full variable domain is GAGVSQSPSNKVTEKGKDVELRCDPISGHTALYWYRQSLGQGLEFLIYFQGNSAPDKSGLPSDRFSAERTGGSVSTLTIQRTQQEDSAVYLCASSLGLAGDPLGEQFFGPGTRLTVL.

This clonotype appeared a few times. The chain uses TRBV4-1 and TRBJ2-1; tentative D call: TRBD2 (5 bases). This CDR3 spans 17 amino acids. The V gene's germline CDR1 is MGHRA and CDR2 YSYEKL. With 6 bases removed from V and 8 bases from J, the gap between germline ends came to 26 bases. CDR3 sequence: CASSGRLARVAEYEQFF. The CDR3 DNA reads as TGCGCCAGCAGTGGACGCCTTGCGCGGGTGGCGGAATATGAGCAGTTCTTC.

The count of this clonotype is one. This sequence joins TRBV2 and TRBJ1-5; tentatively, D is TRBD1 (6 bases). Germline V CDR1 and CDR2: SNHLY, FYNNEI. This CDR3 is built from 14 residues. V dropped 6 bases and J dropped 6 bases, with 15 bases sitting between them. CDR3 DNA sequence: TGTGCCAGCAGATCAACAGGGCCCAGTCAGCCCCAGCATTTT. Protein: CASRSTGPSQPQHF.

This clonotype showed up many times. The CDR3 spells CASSIAGGMRRTDTQYF. The DNA of the CDR3 is TGTGCCAGCAGCATAGCGGGAGGAATGAGACGCACAGATACGCAGTATTTT. This chain uses TRBV7-3 with TRBJ2-3; 10 nucleotides agree with TRBD2. The length of the CDR3 is 17 residues. Germline assignment: CDR1 SGHTA and CDR2 FQGTGA. Germline trimming cut 5 bases from V and 1 base from J; bases unmatched to any gene: 9.

This clonotype was seen ten or more times. This rearrangement joins TRBV27 to TRBJ2-7; 9 bases agree with TRBD1. CDR3 length: 15 residues. CDR1 and CDR2 from the germline V gene are MNHEY and SMNVEV (reference sequence). V was pared by 2 bases and J by 4 bases, with 6 bases of the junction left unmatched. The CDR3 bases are TGTGCCAGCAGTTTACCTGGGACAGGGATATACGAGCAGTACTTC. Translated: CASSLPGTGIYEQYF.

This clonotype was seen ten or more times. V usage is TRBV3-1 and J usage is TRBJ1-6; tentative D call: TRBD1 (6 bases). The CDR3 is made up of 15 amino acids. V was pared by 4 bases and J by 10 bases, with 17 bases between. Germline V gene data show CDR1 as LGHDT and CDR2 as YNNKEL (reference sequence). The CDR3 loop reads CASSPRVQGWSPLHF. The CDR3 DNA reads as TGTGCCAGCAGCCCCAGGGTGCAGGGGTGGTCACCCCTCCACTTT.

A note on this clonotype: Given a much more abundant clone one base away, this may be a read error. J is TRBJ2-5 and V is TRBV20-1; D is perhaps TRBD1 or TRBD2 (5 bases each). Looked up from germline, CDR1 is DFQATT and CDR2 is SNEGSKA (reference sequence). V was clipped by 0 bases and J by 2 bases, with 22 bases between them. CDR3 length: 18 residues. CDR3 loop: CSARDWGMGENEQETQYF. CDR3 bases: TGCAGTGCTAGAGATTGGGGGATGGGGGAGAACGAACAAGAGACCCAGTACTTC.

In this sample, this clonotype turned up many times. The chain links TRBV4-1 to TRBJ2-3; D not certain. Deletions cut 0 bases from V and 2 bases from J, with 12 bases between. In germline, CDR1 is MGHRA, CDR2 YSYEKL. This CDR3 region has 16 residues. CDR3 DNA sequence: TGCGCCAGCAGCCAAGATCCCCGGCCCTCCACAGATACGCAGTATTTT. Translated: CASSQDPRPSTDTQYF.

This CDR3 reads CSASSGTGEGYTF. In DNA form, the CDR3 reads TGCAGTGCCAGCTCCGGGACAGGGGAAGGCTACACCTTC. The chain carries TRBV20-1 and TRBJ1-2, with 10 bases that match TRBD1. The CDR3 has 13 residues. CDR1 DFQATT and CDR2 SNEGSKA come from the germline V gene (reference sequence). V shed 6 bases and J 8 bases; nucleotides not matched to a gene: 9.

There are many counts of this clonotype. The J gene is TRBJ2-7, the V gene TRBV10-3, with 9 bases fitting TRBD1. Germline V gene data show CDR1 as ENHRY and CDR2 as SYGVKD. V lost 3 bases, J lost 3 bases, and 6 bases stayed unmatched. CDR3 size: 15 residues. CDR3 bases: TGTGCCATCAGTGATCCCCGGGACAGGGTCTACGAGCAGTACTTC. Translating gives CAISDPRDRVYEQYF.

The chain couples TRBV5-1 to TRBJ2-6; TRBD1 matches 9 bases. Germline CDR1 is SGHRS and CDR2 is YFSETQ. V trimming: 4 bases; J trimming: 1 base; junction bases outside the gene matches: 3. CDR3 size: 16 residues. CDR3 region: CASSLGTGSGANVLTF. The DNA for the CDR3 is TGCGCCAGCAGCCTCGGGACAGGGTCTGGGGCCAACGTCCTGACTTTC. Variable domain in full (rest from reference TRBV5-1 and TRBJ2-6): KAGVTQTPRYLIKTRGQQVTLSCSPISGHRSVSWYQQTPGQGLQFLFEYFSETQRNKGNFPGRFSGRQFSNSRSEMNVSTLELGDSALYLCASSLGTGSGANVLTFGAGSRLTVL.

The V and J genes are TRBV9 and TRBJ2-3; TRBD2 matches at 10 bases. Germline CDR1 and CDR2: SGDLS and YYNGEE. CDR3 length: 15 residues. The ends lost 0 bases at V and 4 bases at J; junction bases unmatched: 2. CDR3 nucleotides: TGTGCCAGCAGCGTAGCAGCGGGAGGGGCAGATACGCAGTATTTT. Its translation: CASSVAAGGADTQYF.

Ten or more counts support this clonotype. The rearrangement joins TRBV28 to TRBJ1-1; D is possibly TRBD1 (6 bases). CDR1 and CDR2 from the germline V gene are MDHEN and SYDVKM. The ends were cut back, 3 bases at V and 0 bases at J, with 14 bases in the middle. The CDR3 covers 16 residues. In DNA form, the CDR3 reads TGTGCCAGCAGTTTCCCCCGGGGGGGCCTGAACACTGAAGCTTTCTTT. Residues: CASSFPRGGLNTEAFF.